The present TCR beta chain was sequenced within a study of T cells expressing NK-cell markers. Study as a whole: Repertoire data for TCR beta were derived from sorted T cells (CD3+CD56+NKG2C+, CD3+CD56+NKG2C- and CD3+CD56-NKG2C+). Findings and limits, study-wide: The study found dominant NKG2C+ clonotypes at about 1.0-8% of CD8+ T cells in 5 or 6 donors. The study found these clonotypes also leading the CD3+CD56-NKG2C+ fraction in a handful of donors.

On this clonotype: The antigen is unknown.

5'RACE template switching built TCR beta cDNA with unique molecular identifiers. TCRdb reprocessed the 5' RACE reads and stores each CDR3 protein as one record, lacking DNA. In all, the sample yields a few hundred thousand distinct CDR3 sequences. Looked up from germline, CDR1 is MNHNY and CDR2 is SVGAGI (reference sequence). The CDR3 extends over 13 amino acids. The sample consisted of blood T cells: a sorted CD56 or NKG2C T cell subset, CD4+ or CD8+ T cells, or bulk PBMC T cells (not recorded which). The TCR sequence derives from a woman between 45 and 60 years old in good health. The chain carries TRBV6-6 and TRBJ2-1; the TCRdb D gene call, TRBD1, has no DNA to confirm it. This CDR3 is CASSYSLGGRGFF.